This T cell receptor beta chain was profiled in a study of blood T cell repertoires in COVID-19 (dated by TCRdb to 2019 to 2021). About the full investigation: Samples from collaborators originated in the United States, Italy and Spain and spanned both the acute and convalescent phases of COVID-19. The prospective study material was composed of cDNA or gDNA derived from T cells, B-cell-depleted T cells, or PBMCs. Subjects who had been exposed to COVID-19, were actively infected with it, or had recovered from it provided the deeply sampled blood TCRbeta repertoires that made up the dataset. The repertoires were released in a freely available public database meant as a resource for research on the immune response to SARS-CoV-2. Samples came from the ongoing ImmuneRACE study (first 160 participants) plus 1,254 subjects from 6 global collaborators. Nearly every sample came with metadata listing a de-identified subject ID, COVID-19 status, age in years and sex. HLA class I and class II types, where available, came from metadata supplied by the sample provider rather than from assay-based typing. On the study overall, not on this receptor specifically: Clinical and demographic metadata were provided uncurated, with the amount varying by source and participant.

Collaborating institutions collected whole blood in K2EDTA tubes following their own protocols. For TCRbeta analysis, collaborators shipped samples as frozen whole blood, isolated PBMCs, or DNA extracted from either of those sample types. Concerning this clone itself: The antigen this receptor binds is unknown. Nothing much larger sits one base from this clone, and base qualities are not available.

TCRbeta CDR3 regions were amplified from genomic DNA using the immunoSEQ Assay, a bias-controlled multiplex PCR. The authors processed their data as follows. Within the assay, amplification of reference gene primers was used to estimate how many nucleated cells each sample contained. To quantify the absolute abundance of each unique TCRbeta CDR3 rearrangement, sequence reads were collapsed and filtered. Productive Simpson clonality was computed per sample as the square root of Simpson's diversity index over productive rearrangements. TCRdb carries this immuneACCESS record with in-frame sequences only. Its versions omit some clonotypes, under half of them owing to an unresolved V gene in the studies checked, with the rest unexplained. The V and J calls and clone size are taken from that table; D and trimming were inferred from the DNA. The sample table holds approximately 180,000 clones, of which 80% to 90% were seen once. The biggest ten clones account for roughly 9.7% of the sample.

The CDR3 holds 14 amino acids from the cysteine to the phenylalanine. The only DNA kept is the CDR3, 42 bases in frame from the first base. Sequences SGHNT (CDR1) and YYREEE (CDR2) are obtained from the germline V gene (reference sequence). Compared with germline, V lacks 0 bases and J lacks 1 base; bases without a gene match: 0. The source material was peripheral blood. The chain joins TRBV5-4 to TRBJ1-1, and 7 bases in between align with TRBD1. The TCR was taken from a human donor with active or convalescent COVID-19. The donor label of this sample is uncertain. The CDR3 in this case is CASSLDRGNTEAFF. At the DNA level, the sequence is TGTGCCAGCAGCTTGGACAGGGGGAACACTGAAGCTTTCTTT.